A single sample gave rise to the 5 T cell receptor beta chains below, sequenced in a study of cytomegalovirus exposure and HLA in healthy donors. PCR was performed using 60 Vbeta and 13 Jbeta primers. Clones were read by immunoSEQ multiplex PCR, and TCRdb kept only the in-frame ones, dropping some. The sample lists tens of thousands of clones, roughly three quarters seen once, with around 3.4% in the top ten. The specimen sequenced was PBMCs. These receptors all come from a man aged 30 to 45 in good health and CMV-seronegative.

This clone was recorded a few times. The chain is built from TRBV6-6 and TRBJ1-5, with 9 bases matching TRBD1. Trimming took 7 bases from V and 6 from J; bases not matched to a gene: 10. This CDR3 is 15 amino acids long. The germline V gene encodes CDR1 MNHNY and CDR2 SVGAGI (reference sequence). CDR3 nucleotide sequence: TGTGCCAGCACCCCGGGGGACAGGGTTGGTCAGCCCCAGCATTTT. Translated, it gives CASTPGDRVGQPQHF.

This clone was observed a few times. The CDR3: CASSLEGGASTDTQYF. The CDR3 DNA sequence: TGTGCCAGCAGCTTAGAGGGCGGGGCTAGCACAGATACGCAGTATTTT. This rearrangement joins TRBV7-2 to TRBJ2-3, with a weak D call TRBD2 (6 bases). The CDR3 sequence is 16 residues long. V was pared by 1 base and J by 0 bases, with 11 bases between. Germline V gene lookup returns CDR1 SGHTA and CDR2 FQGNSA.

The genes are TRBV10-3 and TRBJ2-7, with TRBD2 identical over 10 bases. With 4 bases clipped from V and 4 bases from J, the junction kept 10 bases outside the gene matches. Germline CDR1 is ENHRY and CDR2 is SYGVKD. The CDR3 runs to 16 residues. The CDR3 bases are TGTGCCATCAGTGGGCCCTCTAGCGGGAGTGGGTACGAGCAGTACTTC. Its translation: CAISGPSSGSGYEQYF.

The gene calls are TRBV7-2 and TRBJ2-1, with 8 bases aligning to TRBD2. The CDR3 totals 19 residues. Trimming removed 5 bases from V and 0 bases from J; junction bases left unmatched: 15. Germline V gives CDR1 SGHTA, CDR2 FQGNSA. The CDR3 DNA sequence: TGTGCCAGCAGCCCCCGTGGGGCGGCGGGGGGAAGCTCCTACAATGAGCAGTTCTTC. Translating gives CASSPRGAAGGSSYNEQFF.

V is TRBV11-2 and J is TRBJ1-2, with 7 positions matching TRBD1. The germline gives CDR1 SGHAT, CDR2 FQNNGV. V was pared by 1 base and J by 8 bases, with 4 bases of the junction left unmatched. The CDR3 runs to 13 residues. CDR3 protein: CASSLVVTGGYTF. The CDR3 bases are TGTGCCAGCAGCTTAGTAGTGACAGGGGGCTACACCTTC.